This entry is about one T cell receptor (beta chain). Its antigen is not known. TCRdb re-analyzed the PCR reads using MiXCR. The sample carries some 15,000 clones, roughly a quarter recorded once. This entry belongs to a study of metastatic and nonmetastatic thyroid tumors. Whole-study findings and limits: Patients with malignant thyroid tumors reportedly had significantly higher TCR beta diversity than those with benign nodules, in blood and tumor.

The entire patient cohort was treatment-naive prior to thyroid surgery. This CDR3 contains 17 residues. Germline-derived CDR1 and CDR2 are MNHEY and SVGEGT. V was shortened by 0 bases and J by 2 bases, with 17 bases between the two germline ends. The origin of this receptor is a female donor with papillary thyroid cancer or a benign thyroid nodule (not recorded which). Some clones in this sample may be carry-over from other donors' samples. This sequence joins TRBV6-2 or TRBV6-3 and TRBJ2-7; D unresolved. Specimen: adjacent normal tissue. The chain's CDR3 is CASSYSLGRRQAYEQYF. CDR3 in DNA: TGTGCCAGCAGTTACTCGTTAGGCCGCCGACAAGCCTACGAGCAGTACTTC.